Presented here are 19 T cell receptor beta chains from one specimen sequenced in a study of human T cells and chemical hapten exposure. TCRdb re-derived calls from the RACE reads in MiXCR, one entry per CDR3 protein. This table holds approximately 40,000 distinct CDR3 sequences, around 3.2% found once. As for time point: patch test 2, 6 weeks after DPC sensitization. As for treatment: therapeutic diphenylcyclopropenone sensitization with weekly scalp DPC. The sequencing used whole blood, collected in connection with sensitization to the hapten diphenylcyclopropenone (DPC). These receptors originate from a middle-aged man with alopecia areata. Some clones in this sample may be carry-over from other donors' samples.

This clonotype has a count of ten or more. V and J are TRBV28 and TRBJ2-1, with TRBD2 identical over 13 bases. J lost 4 bases, V lost 5 bases, and 5 bases had no gene match. Germline CDR1 MDHEN, CDR2 SYDVKM. The length of the CDR3 is 16 residues. Written as DNA, the CDR3 is TGTGCCAGCAGTACTGGGACTAGCGGGAATTACAATGAGCAGTTCTTC. The encoded protein is CASSTGTSGNYNEQFF.

This clonotype has a count of ten or more. This rearrangement joins TRBV19 to TRBJ1-5; TRBD1 is a possible D gene (5 bases). Germline CDR1 is LNHDA and CDR2 is SQIVND (reference sequence). The ends were cut back, 2 bases at V and 6 bases at J, with 23 bases in the middle. The CDR3 contains 18 residues. The CDR3 DNA reads TGTGCCAGTAGTATATACCCCCCACCGGCAGGGAAGGGTCAGCCCCAGCATTTT. Protein sequence: CASSIYPPPAGKGQPQHF.

There are many counts of this clonotype. The chain has TRBV11-2 and TRBJ2-1; TRBD2 matches at 10 bases. The germline V gene has CDR1 SGHAT and CDR2 FQNNGV. V trimming: 7 bases; J trimming: 7 bases; junction bases outside the gene matches: 10. The CDR3 runs 15 residues. For the CDR3, the DNA is TGTGCCAGCAACCCACCGGGACTAGCGCGTAATGAGCAGTTCTTC. Protein sequence: CASNPPGLARNEQFF.

This clonotype was counted ten times or more. This rearrangement joins TRBV9 to TRBJ2-1; weak D call: TRBD2 (6 bases). V lost 4 bases and J 7 bases, leaving 18 bases between the germline ends. Germline assignment: CDR1 SGDLS and CDR2 YYNGEE. The CDR3 is 15 amino acids. The CDR3 DNA is TGTGCCAGCAGCCCAAGTAGCGGAGTGGGTAATGAGCAGTTCTTC. Amino acid sequence: CASSPSSGVGNEQFF.

This clonotype has at least ten counts. CDR3 loop: CASSLQGPYSNQPQHF. The CDR3 nucleotides read TGTGCCAGCAGTTTGCAGGGGCCTTATAGCAATCAGCCCCAGCATTTT. The gene calls are TRBV28 and TRBJ1-5; D might be TRBD1 (6 bases). Per germline, CDR1 MDHEN and CDR2 SYDVKM. With 3 bases removed from V and 0 bases from J, the gap between germline ends came to 12 bases. The length of the CDR3 is 16 residues. The full variable domain, completed using reference TRBV28 and TRBJ1-5, is DVKVTQSSRYLVKRTGEKVFLECVQDMDHENMFWYRQDPGLGLRLIYFSYDVKMKEKGDIPEGYSVSREKKERFSLILESASTNQTSMYLCASSLQGPYSNQPQHFGDGTRLSIL.

This clonotype was recorded many times. V is TRBV5-1 and J is TRBJ2-3; D is unresolved. Deletions cut 5 bases from V and 6 bases from J, with 16 bases between. CDR1 SGHRS and CDR2 YFSETQ come from the germline V gene. The length of the CDR3 is 14 residues. CDR3 sequence: CASSASSHADTQYF. CDR3 coding DNA: TGCGCCAGCAGTGCGTCGTCTCATGCTGATACGCAGTATTTT.

There are many counts of this clonotype. This chain connects TRBV11-1 to TRBJ2-2, with TRBD2 matching 11 bases. Per the germline V gene, CDR1 is SGHAT and CDR2 is FQDESV (reference sequence). V lost 5 bases, J lost 0 bases, and 20 bases stayed unmatched. CDR3 length: 22 residues. CDR3 bases: TGTGCCAGCAGCCCTCCGAGTCCCCTCACTAGCGGGGGCTTCGCGAACACCGGGGAGCTGTTTTTT. Its translation is CASSPPSPLTSGGFANTGELFF.

This clonotype was seen more than once but under ten times. V gene TRBV12-3 or TRBV12-4 combines with J gene TRBJ2-1; TRBD2 matches 7 bases. The CDR3 has 14 residues. J was trimmed by 4 bases and V by 5 bases; bases with no gene match: 5. The CDR3 protein is CASSQAGMYNEQFF. DNA of the CDR3: TGTGCCAGCAGTCAAGCGGGGATGTACAATGAGCAGTTCTTC.

This clonotype was picked up many times. The CDR3 coding sequence is TGTGCCTGGAGTGTAGGAGAAAATGAAAAACTGTTTTTT. Protein: CAWSVGENEKLFF. J is TRBJ1-4 and V is TRBV30; D gene ambiguous. This CDR3 contains 13 residues. Trimming left V 0 bases short and J 5 bases short, with 7 bases between. The germline CDR1 and CDR2 sequences are GTSNPN and SVGIG (reference sequence).

This clonotype was observed a handful of times. The rearrangement uses TRBV7-2 and TRBJ2-5; TRBD1 aligns across 9 bases. The V gene end was trimmed by 5 bases and the J gene end by 7 bases; junction bases not matched to a gene: 14. This CDR3 has 16 amino acids. Germline CDR1 is SGHTA and CDR2 is FQGNSA. The CDR3 reads CASSLSPGQGSVTQYF. The CDR3 coding sequence is TGTGCCAGCAGCCTATCCCCGGGACAGGGATCTGTGACCCAGTACTTC. Combining the CDR3 with reference TRBV7-2 and TRBJ2-5 gives the whole variable domain GAGVSQSPSNKVTEKGKDVELRCDPISGHTALYWYRQSLGQGLEFLIYFQGNSAPDKSGLPSDRFSAERTGGSVSTLTIQRTQQEDSAVYLCASSLSPGQGSVTQYFGPGTRLLVL.

This clonotype appeared many times. The chain employs TRBV5-4 and TRBJ1-4; D gene ambiguous. Germline assignment: CDR1 SGHNT and CDR2 YYREEE (reference sequence). This CDR3 contains 14 residues. With 1 base removed from V and 7 bases from J, the gap between germline ends came to 11 bases. The chain's CDR3 is CASSLRSNSEKLFF. CDR3 DNA sequence: TGTGCCAGCAGCTTGCGGTCCAACTCTGAAAAACTGTTTTTT.

In this sample, this clonotype turned up many times. This chain uses TRBV6-5 with TRBJ2-3; unclear D gene. The CDR3 is made up of 15 amino acids. The V gene lost 2 bases and the J gene lost 0 bases, with 9 bases spanning the gap. The germline V gene encodes CDR1 MNHEY and CDR2 SVGAGI. CDR3 residues: CASSYQTSSTDTQYF. The CDR3 DNA sequence: TGTGCCAGCAGTTACCAGACATCTAGCACAGATACGCAGTATTTT.

This clonotype has at least ten counts. V and J are TRBV20-1 and TRBJ1-1; 7 positions match TRBD1. Germline V gives CDR1 DFQATT, CDR2 SNEGSKA (reference sequence). This CDR3 spans 15 amino acids. V lost 4 bases, J lost 1 base, and 9 bases stayed unmatched. The CDR3 coding sequence is TGCAGTGCTAAACAGGGGCCCCTGGCGAACACTGAAGCTTTCTTT. Protein product: CSAKQGPLANTEAFF.

As to this clonotype: With a much larger clone just one base away, this may be a read error. This chain connects TRBV4-2 to TRBJ2-2; a possible D gene is TRBD1 (6 bases). V shed 10 bases and J shed 5 bases, with 17 bases lying between them. There are 14 residues in the CDR3. Per germline, CDR1 LGHNA and CDR2 YNFKEQ. This CDR3 reads CATRVGGDTGELFF. The CDR3 DNA reads as TGTGCCACCCGGGTAGGGGGTGATACCGGGGAGCTGTTTTTT.

At least ten counts were recorded for this clonotype. The chain is built from TRBV7-8 and TRBJ1-4; 11 bases align to TRBD1. The CDR3 has 17 amino acids. The V gene's germline CDR1 is SGHVS and CDR2 FQNEAQ. The V gene end was trimmed by 3 bases and the J gene end by 2 bases; junction bases not matched to a gene: 5. This CDR3 reads CASSFGQGAGTNEKLFF. CDR3 nucleotides: TGTGCCAGCAGCTTCGGACAGGGGGCAGGGACTAATGAAAAACTGTTTTTT.

This clonotype was counted ten times or more. This chain connects TRBV29-1 to TRBJ2-6; TRBD1 matches at 10 bases. The CDR3 length is 16 residues. The trim removed 6 bases at V and 2 bases at J, leaving 7 bases unmatched. The V gene's germline CDR1 is SQVTM and CDR2 ANQGSEA. Here the CDR3 reads CSVTGQGETGANVLTF. The CDR3 nucleotides read TGCAGCGTGACCGGACAGGGGGAGACTGGGGCCAACGTCCTGACTTTC.

This clonotype was counted at least ten times. J is TRBJ2-1 and V is TRBV12-3 or TRBV12-4; 9 bases align to TRBD2. The CDR3 has 15 residues. The junction had 10 bases not matched to a gene; V was cut back by 6 bases and J by 7 bases. The CDR3 nucleotides read TGTGCCAGCAGGTTGGCGGGAGGGCAAGTGAATGAGCAGTTCTTC. Its protein is CASRLAGGQVNEQFF.

In its sample, this clonotype was seen a few times. This chain connects TRBV4-1 to TRBJ2-3; 8 bases align to TRBD1. Germline values: CDR1 MGHRA, CDR2 YSYEKL. This CDR3 is built from 15 residues. The J segment lost 4 bases and the V segment lost 1 base, leaving 4 bases of the junction unmatched. CDR3 nucleotides: TGCGCCAGCAGCCAAGTTACAGGGGGAGCAGATACGCAGTATTTT. Encoded protein: CASSQVTGGADTQYF.

This clonotype was recorded many times. The chain links TRBV6-5 to TRBJ2-1; D is possibly TRBD2 (5 bases). V was clipped by 2 bases and J by 7 bases, with 12 bases between them. The CDR3 totals 14 residues. Germline V gene data show CDR1 as MNHEY and CDR2 as SVGAGI. The CDR3 DNA is TGTGCCAGCAGTTACCCGCCGGGCGGGAATGAGCAGTTCTTC. Its protein is CASSYPPGGNEQFF.